These 20 T cell receptor beta chains were sequenced from one sample in a study of a mutant IDH1 vaccine in newly diagnosed glioma. Described time point: week 5, during vaccination. With topical imiquimod, each dose of the vaccine consisted of 300 ug of mutant IDH1 20-mer peptide. Clones were sequenced by immunoSEQ multiplex PCR, and TCRdb holds only the in-frame ones, with some missing. This sample yields approximately 50,000 clones, of which about three quarters are seen a single time; roughly 4.8% belongs to the top ten. No antigen has been identified for these receptors. The sequenced sample was PBMCs, obtained from a glioma patient whose treatment included an IDH1 peptide vaccine. Receptor source: a man between 45 and 60 years old with glioma.

The gene calls are TRBV28 and TRBJ1-2; possible D gene TRBD1, 6 bases. The ends were cut back, 3 bases at V and 10 bases at J, with 12 bases in the middle. The CDR3 runs to 12 residues. The germline CDR1 and CDR2 sequences are MDHEN and SYDVKM. CDR3 loop: CASSFQGTFYTF. The CDR3 DNA reads as TGTGCCAGCAGTTTTCAGGGGACCTTCTACACCTTC.

The rearrangement links TRBV5-6 to TRBJ2-5, with no clear D. The CDR3 extends over 12 amino acids. CDR1 and CDR2 from the germline V gene are SGHDT and YYEEEE. Deletions cut 0 bases from V and 2 bases from J, with 2 bases between. The DNA of the CDR3 is TGTGCCAGCAGCTTGGAACAAGAGACCCAGTACTTC. This gives the protein CASSLEQETQYF. Based on the CDR3 plus reference TRBV5-6 and TRBJ2-5, the full variable domain is DAGVTQSPTHLIKTRGQQVTLRCSPKSGHDTVSWYQQALGQGPQFIFQYYEEEERQRGNFPDRFSGHQFPNYSSELNVNALLLGDSALYLCASSLEQETQYFGPGTRLLVL.

V is TRBV6-6 and J is TRBJ1-5, with no clear D. CDR3 length: 12 residues. Trimming left V 6 bases short and J 5 bases short, with 8 bases between. CDR1 is MNHNY, CDR2 SVGAGI, per germline (reference sequence). As DNA, the CDR3 is TGTGCCAGCAGATACAGTGATCAGCCCCAGCATTTT. It specifies CASRYSDQPQHF.

The CDR3 protein is CASSQDLIENYGYTF. The CDR3 nucleotides are TGCGCCAGCAGCCAAGATCTTATTGAGAACTATGGCTACACCTTC. The chain couples TRBV4-1 to TRBJ1-2; D is undetermined. V lost 0 bases and J lost 2, with 10 bases in between. Germline-derived CDR1 and CDR2 are MGHRA and YSYEKL. The CDR3 has 15 amino acids.

This clone was observed a few times. The chain employs TRBV7-8 and TRBJ2-1, with D possibly TRBD2 on 5 matching bases. This CDR3 comprises 15 residues. Trimming stripped 5 bases from V and 4 bases from J, with 15 bases between. CDR1 is SGHVS, CDR2 FQNEAQ, per germline. CDR3 loop: CASSAVGGGYNEQFF. The CDR3 DNA reads as TGTGCCAGCAGCGCCGTCGGAGGCGGTTACAATGAGCAGTTCTTC.

In DNA form, the CDR3 reads TGTGCCAGCAGCTTTGGGCAGGGGGCGGACAATGAGCAGTTCTTC. Residues: CASSFGQGADNEQFF. The chain recombines TRBV7-9 with TRBJ2-1; the match to TRBD1 covers 8 bases. The CDR3 is made up of 15 amino acids. V was pared by 3 bases and J by 5 bases, with 6 bases of the junction left unmatched. Germline lookup yields CDR1 SEHNR and CDR2 FQNEAQ (reference sequence).

This chain connects TRBV10-3 to TRBJ1-1; possibly TRBD1 for D (5 bases). V was clipped by 4 bases and J by 4 bases, with 16 bases between them. The CDR3 extends over 15 amino acids. CDR1 is ENHRY, CDR2 SYGVKD, per germline. Written as DNA, the CDR3 is TGTGCCATCAGTGGGGACCCATTGGATGGCACTGAAGCTTTCTTT. This encodes CAISGDPLDGTEAFF.

A remark on this clone: Relative to the germline gene, one junction end is altered; a read error may explain this. This chain connects TRBV7-2 to TRBJ2-7, with 11 bases matching TRBD2. The CDR3 sequence is 16 residues long. In germline, CDR1 is SGHTA, CDR2 FQGNSA. CDR3 nucleotides: TGTGCCAGCAGTTTAGGACTAGCGGGTTTAGCCTACGAGCAGTACTTC. It yields the protein CASSLGLAGLAYEQYF.

The chain recombines TRBV4-2 with TRBJ2-1, with 12 bases matching TRBD1. V lost 1 base to trimming and J lost 9 bases; unmatched junction nucleotides: 10. Germline values: CDR1 LGHNA, CDR2 YNFKEQ. This CDR3 is 17 amino acids long. The CDR3 here is CASSQGLWGQGASEQFF. The DNA for the CDR3 is TGTGCCAGCAGCCAAGGGTTGTGGGGACAGGGGGCTTCTGAGCAGTTCTTC.

This clone has a handful of counts. The chain combines TRBV18 with TRBJ1-2; 9 bases fit TRBD1. CDR1 is KGHSH, CDR2 LQKENI, per germline. V lost 6 bases, J lost 3 bases, and 5 bases stayed unmatched. This CDR3 has 14 residues. CDR3 loop: CASSLRTGDYGYTF. CDR3 DNA: TGTGCCAGCTCCCTCCGGACAGGGGACTATGGCTACACCTTC.

This clone has just one count. The V and J genes are TRBV9 and TRBJ1-2; D gene uncertain. The CDR3 sequence is 15 residues long. Germline CDR1 is SGDLS and CDR2 is YYNGEE. Trimming cost V 1 base and J 4 bases, with 14 bases left between them. The CDR3: CASSVSPGAAYGYTF. CDR3 nucleotides: TGTGCCAGCAGCGTAAGCCCGGGAGCGGCCTATGGCTACACCTTC. Drawing the rest from reference TRBV9 and TRBJ1-2, the complete variable domain is DSGVTQTPKHLITATGQRVTLRCSPRSGDLSVYWYQQSLDQGLQFLIQYYNGEERAKGNILERFSAQQFPDLHSELNLSSLELGDSALYFCASSVSPGAAYGYTFGSGTRLTVV.

V and J are TRBV15 and TRBJ2-5; the D gene is possibly TRBD1 (5 bases). This CDR3 has 13 residues. The germline gives CDR1 LNHNV, CDR2 YYDKDF (reference sequence). Trimming took off 0 bases at V and 3 bases at J, with 5 bases between the two ends. CDR3 residues: CATSREGEETQYF. The CDR3 bases are TGTGCCACCAGCAGAGAAGGGGAAGAGACCCAGTACTTC.

The V gene is TRBV29-1, the J gene TRBJ2-2, with D perhaps matching TRBD1 (6 bases). Germline V lookup: CDR1 SQVTM, CDR2 ANQGSEA. V lost 5 bases to trimming and J lost 0 bases, with 13 bases between them. The CDR3 loop spans 15 amino acids. The CDR3 here is CSVRRDNANTGELFF. The CDR3 DNA sequence: TGCAGCGTTCGTCGGGACAACGCGAACACCGGGGAGCTGTTTTTT.

This sequence joins TRBV19 and TRBJ2-3; TRBD2 matches 7 bases. Germline V gene sequence: CDR1 LNHDA, CDR2 SQIVND (reference sequence). Trimming at V came to 6 bases and at J to 5 bases, leaving 14 bases not matched to a gene. The CDR3 is made up of 16 amino acids. The CDR3 loop reads CASRGPAGPQGDTQYF. CDR3 DNA sequence: TGTGCCAGTAGGGGTCCAGCGGGGCCCCAAGGAGATACGCAGTATTTT.

This chain joins TRBV29-1 and TRBJ2-1, with 9 nucleotides matching TRBD2. J was trimmed by 8 bases and V by 5 bases; bases with no gene match: 7. The CDR3 contains 13 residues. Germline values: CDR1 SQVTM, CDR2 ANQGSEA. This chain's CDR3 is CSVTSRGGDEQFF. CDR3 DNA: TGCAGCGTTACTTCGCGGGGGGGCGATGAGCAGTTCTTC.

V and J are TRBV5-6 and TRBJ1-1, with a weak D call TRBD1 (6 bases). This CDR3 is 13 amino acids long. Germline V gives CDR1 SGHDT, CDR2 YYEEEE. V lost 7 bases and J 7 bases, leaving 17 bases between the germline ends. The CDR3 reads CASAPKTGDEAFF. The CDR3, as DNA: TGTGCCAGCGCCCCAAAGACAGGAGATGAAGCTTTCTTT.

The V and J genes are TRBV9 and TRBJ2-1; D not resolved. Looked up from germline, CDR1 is SGDLS and CDR2 is YYNGEE. V gave up 5 bases and J gave up 3 bases, with 9 bases separating them. The CDR3 sequence is 13 residues long. The CDR3 sequence: CASSRGSYNEQFF. The CDR3 bases are TGTGCCAGCAGTAGAGGCAGCTACAATGAGCAGTTCTTC.

The chain couples TRBV29-1 to TRBJ2-3; TRBD2 matches at 8 bases. CDR1 is SQVTM, CDR2 ANQGSEA, per germline. The CDR3 has 14 residues. Unmatched junction bases numbered 6, after V lost 4 bases and J lost 3 bases. The CDR3 sequence: CSVVGLGVTDTQYF. CDR3 in DNA: TGCAGCGTTGTGGGACTAGGGGTGACAGATACGCAGTATTTT.

This chain connects TRBV7-2 to TRBJ1-6; weak D call: TRBD1 (5 bases). Trimming pared 6 bases from V and 7 bases from J, leaving 13 bases between. CDR3 length: 14 residues. Germline assignment: CDR1 SGHTA and CDR2 FQGNSA. The CDR3: CASRGRPGNSPLHF. The CDR3 DNA is TGTGCCAGCAGGGGACGTCCTGGAAATTCACCCCTCCACTTT. Together with reference TRBV7-2 and TRBJ1-6, the CDR3 gives the full variable domain: GAGVSQSPSNKVTEKGKDVELRCDPISGHTALYWYRQSLGQGLEFLIYFQGNSAPDKSGLPSDRFSAERTGGSVSTLTIQRTQQEDSAVYLCASRGRPGNSPLHFGNGTRLTVT.

This clone has only a few counts. V is TRBV7-2 and J is TRBJ2-3; D unresolved. The V end was cut by 7 bases, the J end by 1 base, with 6 bases between. CDR1 SGHTA and CDR2 FQGNSA come from the germline V gene. This CDR3 has 12 residues. The CDR3 sequence is CASKPGTDTQYF. The CDR3 coding sequence is TGTGCCAGCAAACCGGGCACAGATACGCAGTATTTT.